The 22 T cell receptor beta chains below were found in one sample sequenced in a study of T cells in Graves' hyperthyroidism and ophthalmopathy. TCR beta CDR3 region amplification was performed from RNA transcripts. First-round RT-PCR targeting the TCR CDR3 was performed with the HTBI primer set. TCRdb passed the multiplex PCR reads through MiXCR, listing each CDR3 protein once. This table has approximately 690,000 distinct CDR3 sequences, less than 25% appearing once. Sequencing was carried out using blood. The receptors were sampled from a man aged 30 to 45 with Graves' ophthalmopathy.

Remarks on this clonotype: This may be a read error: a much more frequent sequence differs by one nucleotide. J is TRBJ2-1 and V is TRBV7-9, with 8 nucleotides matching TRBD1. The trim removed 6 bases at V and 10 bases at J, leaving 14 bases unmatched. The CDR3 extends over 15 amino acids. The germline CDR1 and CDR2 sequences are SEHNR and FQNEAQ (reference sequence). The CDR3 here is CASSSLGQGSREQFF. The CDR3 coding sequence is TGTGCCAGCAGTTCACTAGGACAGGGTTCGAGGGAGCAGTTCTTC.

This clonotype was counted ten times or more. The CDR3 bases are TGTGCCAGCAGGAATGACAGGGTCGAGGGAAATGAGCAGTTCTTC. Encoded protein: CASRNDRVEGNEQFF. V is TRBV28 and J is TRBJ2-1; 7 bases match TRBD1. This CDR3 has 15 amino acids. Per germline, CDR1 MDHEN and CDR2 SYDVKM. J was trimmed by 7 bases and V by 6 bases; bases with no gene match: 12.

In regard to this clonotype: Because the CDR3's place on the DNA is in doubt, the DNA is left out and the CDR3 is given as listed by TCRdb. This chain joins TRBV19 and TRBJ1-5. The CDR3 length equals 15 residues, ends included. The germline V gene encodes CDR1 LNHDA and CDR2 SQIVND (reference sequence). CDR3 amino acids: CASSMISTSGQPQHF.

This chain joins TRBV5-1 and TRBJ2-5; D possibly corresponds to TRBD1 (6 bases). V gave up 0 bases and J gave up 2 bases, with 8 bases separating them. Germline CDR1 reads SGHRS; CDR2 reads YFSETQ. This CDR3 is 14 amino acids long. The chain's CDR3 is CASSLATGQETQYF. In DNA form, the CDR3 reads TGCGCCAGCAGCTTGGCTACAGGGCAAGAGACCCAGTACTTC.

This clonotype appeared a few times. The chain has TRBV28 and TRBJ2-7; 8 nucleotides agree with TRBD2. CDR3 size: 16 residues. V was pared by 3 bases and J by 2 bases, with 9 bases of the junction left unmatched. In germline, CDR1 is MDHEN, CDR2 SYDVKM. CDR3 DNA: TGTGCCAGCAGTTTCCAAACTAGCGGCCCCACCTACGAGCAGTACTTC. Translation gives CASSFQTSGPTYEQYF.

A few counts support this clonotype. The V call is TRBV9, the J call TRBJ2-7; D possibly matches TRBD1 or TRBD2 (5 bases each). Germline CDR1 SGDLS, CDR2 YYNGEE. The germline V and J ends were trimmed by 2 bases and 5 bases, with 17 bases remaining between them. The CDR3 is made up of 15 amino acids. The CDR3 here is CASSVGTALFDEQYF. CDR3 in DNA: TGTGCCAGCAGCGTGGGGACGGCCTTGTTCGACGAGCAGTACTTC. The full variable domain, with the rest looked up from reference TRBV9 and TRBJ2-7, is DSGVTQTPKHLITATGQRVTLRCSPRSGDLSVYWYQQSLDQGLQFLIQYYNGEERAKGNILERFSAQQFPDLHSELNLSSLELGDSALYFCASSVGTALFDEQYFGPGTRLTVT.

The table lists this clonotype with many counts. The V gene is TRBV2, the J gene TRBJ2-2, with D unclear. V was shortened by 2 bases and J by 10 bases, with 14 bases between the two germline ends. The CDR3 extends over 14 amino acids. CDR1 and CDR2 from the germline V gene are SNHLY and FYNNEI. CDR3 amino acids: CASSELPSPPELFF. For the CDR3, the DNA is TGTGCCAGCAGTGAACTCCCCTCCCCGCCGGAGCTGTTTTTT. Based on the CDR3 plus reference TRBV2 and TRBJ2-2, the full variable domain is EPEVTQTPSHQVTQMGQEVILRCVPISNHLYFYWYRQILGQKVEFLVSFYNNEISEKSEIFDDQFSVERPDGSNFTLKIRSTKLEDSAMYFCASSELPSPPELFFGEGSRLTVL.

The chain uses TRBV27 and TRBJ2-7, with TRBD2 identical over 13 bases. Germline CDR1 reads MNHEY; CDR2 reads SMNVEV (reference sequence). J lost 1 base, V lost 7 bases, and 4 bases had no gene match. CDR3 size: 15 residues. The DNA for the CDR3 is TGTGCCAGCACCGGGACTAGCGGGAATTCCTACGAGCAGTACTTC. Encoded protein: CASTGTSGNSYEQYF.

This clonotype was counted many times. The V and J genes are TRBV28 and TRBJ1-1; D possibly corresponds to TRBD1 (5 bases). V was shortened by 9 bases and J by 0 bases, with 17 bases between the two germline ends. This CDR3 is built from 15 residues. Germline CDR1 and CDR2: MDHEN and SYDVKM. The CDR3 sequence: CASGQTTSVNTEAFF. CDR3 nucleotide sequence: TGTGCCAGTGGACAAACAACATCGGTGAACACTGAAGCTTTCTTT.

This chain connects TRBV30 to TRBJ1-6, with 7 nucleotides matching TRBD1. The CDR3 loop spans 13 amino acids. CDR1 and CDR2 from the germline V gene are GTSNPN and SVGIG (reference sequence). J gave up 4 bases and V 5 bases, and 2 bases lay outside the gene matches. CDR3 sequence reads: CAWATGYNSPLHF. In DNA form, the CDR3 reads TGTGCCTGGGCGACAGGGTATAATTCACCCCTCCACTTT.

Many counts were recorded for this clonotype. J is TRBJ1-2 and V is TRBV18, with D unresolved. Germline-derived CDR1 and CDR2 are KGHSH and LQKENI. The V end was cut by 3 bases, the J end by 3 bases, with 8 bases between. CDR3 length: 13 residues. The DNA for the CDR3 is TGTGCCAGCTCACCCGGGGTTGACTATGGCTACACCTTC. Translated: CASSPGVDYGYTF.

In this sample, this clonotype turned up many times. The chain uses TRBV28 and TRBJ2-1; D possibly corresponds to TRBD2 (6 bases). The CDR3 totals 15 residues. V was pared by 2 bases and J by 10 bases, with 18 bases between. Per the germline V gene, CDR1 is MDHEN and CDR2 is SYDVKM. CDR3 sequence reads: CASSLVRPRGKEQFF. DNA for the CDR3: TGTGCCAGCAGTTTAGTACGGCCGCGGGGCAAAGAGCAGTTCTTC.

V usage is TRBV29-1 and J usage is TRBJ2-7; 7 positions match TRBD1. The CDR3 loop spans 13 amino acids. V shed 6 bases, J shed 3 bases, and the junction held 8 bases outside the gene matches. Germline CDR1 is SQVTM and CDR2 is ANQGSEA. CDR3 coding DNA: TGCAGCGTGCCGGGACAGTGGAACTACGAGCAGTACTTC. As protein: CSVPGQWNYEQYF.

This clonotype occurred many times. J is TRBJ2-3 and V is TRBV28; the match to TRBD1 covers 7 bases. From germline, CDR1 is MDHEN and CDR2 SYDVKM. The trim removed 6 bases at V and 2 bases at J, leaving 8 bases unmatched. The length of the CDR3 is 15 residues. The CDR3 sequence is CASSLLGGVTDTQYF. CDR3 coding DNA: TGTGCCAGCAGCCTCCTAGGGGGCGTCACAGATACGCAGTATTTT.

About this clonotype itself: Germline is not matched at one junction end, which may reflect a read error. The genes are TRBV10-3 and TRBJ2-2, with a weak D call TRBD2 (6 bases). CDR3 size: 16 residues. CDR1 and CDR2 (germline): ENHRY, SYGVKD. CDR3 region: CASSEWIGEVTGELFF. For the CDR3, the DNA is TGTGCCAGCAGTGAATGGATAGGGGAGGTCACCGGGGAGCTGTTTTTT.

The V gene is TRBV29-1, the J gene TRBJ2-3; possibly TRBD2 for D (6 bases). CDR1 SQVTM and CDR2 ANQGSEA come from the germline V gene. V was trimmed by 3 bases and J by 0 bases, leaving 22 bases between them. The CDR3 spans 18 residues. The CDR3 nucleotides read TGCAGCGTTGAGGGAGGAGGAGATATGAGAGGCAGCACAGATACGCAGTATTTT. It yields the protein CSVEGGGDMRGSTDTQYF.

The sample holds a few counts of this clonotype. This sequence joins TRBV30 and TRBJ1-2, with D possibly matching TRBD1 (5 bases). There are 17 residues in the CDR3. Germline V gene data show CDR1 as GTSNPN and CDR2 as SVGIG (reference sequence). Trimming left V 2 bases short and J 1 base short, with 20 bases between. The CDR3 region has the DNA TGTGCCTGGAGTCCGGGGGGAAAGTTAACGATTAACTATGGCTACACCTTC. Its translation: CAWSPGGKLTINYGYTF.

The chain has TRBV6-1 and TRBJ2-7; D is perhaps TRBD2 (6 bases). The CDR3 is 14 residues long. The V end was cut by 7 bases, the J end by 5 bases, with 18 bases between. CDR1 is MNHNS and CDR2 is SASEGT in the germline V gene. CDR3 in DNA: TGTGCCAGCACGGTAGTGCGGGGAGCAGACGAGCAGTACTTC. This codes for CASTVVRGADEQYF.

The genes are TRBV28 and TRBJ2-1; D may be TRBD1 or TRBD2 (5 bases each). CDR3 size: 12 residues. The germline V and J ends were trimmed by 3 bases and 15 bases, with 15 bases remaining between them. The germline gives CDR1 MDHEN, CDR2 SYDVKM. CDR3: CASSLRDHIMFF. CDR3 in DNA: TGTGCCAGCAGTTTGAGGGACCATATAATGTTCTTC.

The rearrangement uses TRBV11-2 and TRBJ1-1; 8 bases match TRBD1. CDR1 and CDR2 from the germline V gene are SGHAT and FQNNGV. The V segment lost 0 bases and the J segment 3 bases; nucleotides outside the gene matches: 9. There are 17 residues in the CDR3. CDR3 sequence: CASSLDPSTGEDTEAFF. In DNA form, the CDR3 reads TGTGCCAGCAGCTTAGATCCATCGACAGGGGAGGACACTGAAGCTTTCTTT.

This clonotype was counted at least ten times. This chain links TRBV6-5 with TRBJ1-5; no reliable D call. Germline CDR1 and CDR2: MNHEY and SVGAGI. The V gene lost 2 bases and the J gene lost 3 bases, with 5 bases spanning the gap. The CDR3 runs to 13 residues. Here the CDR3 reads CASSYALNQPQHF. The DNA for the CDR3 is TGTGCCAGCAGTTACGCCCTCAATCAGCCCCAGCATTTT.

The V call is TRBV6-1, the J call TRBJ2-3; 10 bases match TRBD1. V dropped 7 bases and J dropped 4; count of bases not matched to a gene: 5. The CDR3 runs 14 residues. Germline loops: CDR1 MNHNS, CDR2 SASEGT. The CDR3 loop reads CASKPGQGSDTQYF. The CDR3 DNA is TGTGCCAGCAAACCGGGACAGGGGTCAGATACGCAGTATTTT.